This T cell receptor (beta chain) is from a study of cytomegalovirus exposure and HLA in healthy donors. Note on this clone: Its antigen is as yet unknown.

The PCR contained 60 Vbeta and 13 Jbeta primers. Sequenced by immunoSEQ multiplex PCR; TCRdb stores in-frame clones only, minus some. The sample lists 200,000 to 250,000 clones; about 89% were seen once. Study findings and constraints: Per a later analysis, HLA-associated TCR beta chains showed more clonal expansion than other, equally common TCR beta chains. According to the study, 180 or so TCR beta chains were cytomegalovirus-associated. Data from an earlier analysis indicated that most TCR beta V segments were productive either about 87% or about 30% of the time.

The CDR3 is 14 residues long. Trimming took 5 bases from V and 5 from J, leaving 16 bases between them. Per the germline V gene, CDR1 is PRHDT and CDR2 is FYEKMQ (reference sequence). This clonotype was obtained from a woman aged 18-35 years in good health and CMV-seronegative. The chain combines TRBV13 with TRBJ2-7; D is possibly TRBD1 (6 bases). Source material: PBMCs. The chain's CDR3 is CASSIGQSPHEQYF. As DNA, the CDR3 is TGTGCCAGCAGCATTGGACAGTCCCCCCACGAGCAGTACTTC.